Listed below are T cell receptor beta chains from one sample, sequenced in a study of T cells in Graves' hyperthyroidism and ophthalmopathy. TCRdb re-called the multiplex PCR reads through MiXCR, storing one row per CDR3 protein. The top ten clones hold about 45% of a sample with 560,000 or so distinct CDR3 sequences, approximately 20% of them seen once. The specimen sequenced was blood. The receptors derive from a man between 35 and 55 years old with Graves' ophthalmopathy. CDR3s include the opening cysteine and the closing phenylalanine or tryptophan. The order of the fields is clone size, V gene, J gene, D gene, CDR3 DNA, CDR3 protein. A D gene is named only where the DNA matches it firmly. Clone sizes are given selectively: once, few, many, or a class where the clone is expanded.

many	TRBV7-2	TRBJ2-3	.	TGTGCCAGCAGCTTACGGGCAACTACAGATACGCAGTATTTT	CASSLRATTDTQYF
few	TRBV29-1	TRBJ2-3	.	TGCAGCGTTGACGGGACCACTAAGATAACGCAGTATTTT	CSVDGTTKITQYF
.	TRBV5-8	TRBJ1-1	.	TGTGCCAGCAGCTTGTTTCGGGGAGGCACTGAAGCTTTCTTT	CASSLFRGGTEAFF
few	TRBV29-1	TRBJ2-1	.	TGCAGCGTTAACTCCTACAATGAGCAGTTCTTC	CSVNSYNEQFF
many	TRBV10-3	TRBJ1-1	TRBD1	TGTGCCATCAGGTTGGGACAGGGAGAGGAAGAGGCTTTCTTT	CAIRLGQGEEEAFF
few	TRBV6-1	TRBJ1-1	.	TGTGCCAGCAGTCCTGACCCCCTACCGAACACTGAAGCTTTCTTT	CASSPDPLPNTEAFF
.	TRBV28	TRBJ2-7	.	TGTGCCACCCTCCCCCGAGCGGGTGGGACGTACGAGCAGTACTTC	CATLPRAGGTYEQYF
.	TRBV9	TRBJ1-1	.	TGTGCCAGCAGCGTAGTCGTCAGCACTGAAGCTTTCTTT	CASSVVVSTEAFF
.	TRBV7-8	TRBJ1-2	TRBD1	TGTGCCAGCAGCCCAGAGGCTATGGGACAGGGGGTTTGGGGCTACACCTTC	CASSPEAMGQGVWGYTF
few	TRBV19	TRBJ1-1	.	TGTGCCAGTAGTAGGGGGGCGGGAGGGACTGAAGCTTTCTTT	CASSRGAGGTEAFF
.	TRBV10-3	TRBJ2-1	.	TGTGCCATCAGTGAGGAGGCAGGGCCGTCGGGAAATGAGCAGTTCTTC	CAISEEAGPSGNEQFF
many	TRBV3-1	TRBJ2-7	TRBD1	TGTGCCAGCAGCCAGGGCAGGGGGTCCTACGAGCAGTACTTC	CASSQGRGSYEQYF
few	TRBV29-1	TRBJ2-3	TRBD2	TGCAGCGTTTGGACTAGCGGGAGGGCCACAGATACGCAGTATTTT	CSVWTSGRATDTQYF
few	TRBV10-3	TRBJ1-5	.	TGTGCCATCAGCCGGGGGGTCAATCAGCCCCAGCATTTT	CAISRGVNQPQHF
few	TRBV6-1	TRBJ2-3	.	TGTGCCAGCAGTGCCGAGGGGTGGGATACGCAGTATTTT	CASSAEGWDTQYF
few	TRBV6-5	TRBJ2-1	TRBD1	TGTGCCAGCAGTTACTTCACGTTGACAGGGGGCGCAAGGAATGAGCAGTTCTTC	CASSYFTLTGGARNEQFF
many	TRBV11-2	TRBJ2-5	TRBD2	TGTGCCAGCAGCCAGCATGGGACTAGCGGGGGGGGGACCCAGTACTTC	CASSQHGTSGGGTQYF
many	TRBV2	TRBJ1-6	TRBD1	TGTGCCAGGGGACAGGGTATGAATTCACCCCTCCACTTT	CARGQGMNSPLHF
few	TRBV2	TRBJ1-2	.	TGTGCCAACAGTGAAGGCCTTAACTATGGCTACACCTTC	CANSEGLNYGYTF
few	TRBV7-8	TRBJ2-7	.	TGTGCCAGCAGCCCTAGAGTAGGAGCGGTTAGGTCCTACGAGCAGTACTTC	CASSPRVGAVRSYEQYF
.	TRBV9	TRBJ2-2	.	TGTGCCAGCAGCTCACCACTCCAAAGGGGGGACACCGGGGAGCTGTTTTTT	CASSSPLQRGDTGELFF
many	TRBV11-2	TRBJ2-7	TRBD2	TGTGCCAGCAGCTTAATCCCAGCGGGAGGGCCCCGGGAGCAGTACTTC	CASSLIPAGGPREQYF
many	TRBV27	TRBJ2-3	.	TGTGCCAGCAGTTTAAGGACTACCGGCACAGATACGCAGTATTTT	CASSLRTTGTDTQYF
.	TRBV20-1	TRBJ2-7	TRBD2	TGCAGTGCCCGCGGACTAGCGGGAGTGAACGAGCAGTACTTC	CSARGLAGVNEQYF
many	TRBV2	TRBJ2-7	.	TGTGCCAGCGGCTTGGGACTTTCCTACGAGCAGTACTTC	CASGLGLSYEQYF
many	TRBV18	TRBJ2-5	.	TGTGCCAGCTCATCTGATACGGAGACCCAGTACTTC	CASSSDTETQYF
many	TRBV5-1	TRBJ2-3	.	TGCGCCAGCCGGGATAGCGGAAGCACAGATACGCAGTATTTT	CASRDSGSTDTQYF
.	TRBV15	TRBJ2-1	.	TGTGCCACCAGCAAGCGTTACAATGAGCAGTTCTTC	CATSKRYNEQFF
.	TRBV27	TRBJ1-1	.	TGTGTCAGCAGTTTCAAAGGGGATGAAGCTTTCTTT	CVSSFKGDEAFF
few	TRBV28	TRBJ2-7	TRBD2	TGTGCCAGCAGCCGGGGGGGGGGCGCGGGCTCCTACGAGCAGTACTTC	CASSRGGGAGSYEQYF
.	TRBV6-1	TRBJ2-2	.	TGTGCCAGCAAACAGGGCGGCCCGAACACCGGGGAGCTGTTTTTT	CASKQGGPNTGELFF
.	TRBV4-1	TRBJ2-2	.	TGCGCCAGCAGCCAGAACCCGGGAAGAAACACCGGGGAGCTGTTTTTT	CASSQNPGRNTGELFF
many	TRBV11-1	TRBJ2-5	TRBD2	TGTGCCAGCAGTCGGGGGGGCCCCGAGACCCAGTACTTC	CASSRGGPETQYF
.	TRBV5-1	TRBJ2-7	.	TGCGCCAGCAGCCCGTCGACAGGAACCTACGAGCAGTACTTC	CASSPSTGTYEQYF
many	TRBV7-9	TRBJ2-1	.	TGTGCCAGCAGCTTCCCCTCGGGAGTAGTTGTTGAGCAGTTCTTC	CASSFPSGVVVEQFF
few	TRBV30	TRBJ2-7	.	TGTGCCTGGAGTTCAACAGGGAGCTCCTACGAGCAGTACTTC	CAWSSTGSSYEQYF
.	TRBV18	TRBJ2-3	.	TGTGCCAGCTCACCAAAGTTGCGGCAAACGGGAACACACACAGATACGCAGTATTTT	CASSPKLRQTGTHTDTQYF
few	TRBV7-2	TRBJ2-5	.	TGTGCCAGCAGCGCCCAGGGTGGCCAAGAGACCCAGTACTTC	CASSAQGGQETQYF
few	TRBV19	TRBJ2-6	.	TGTGCCAGTAGTATGATCGTACCCTCTGGGGCCAACGTCCTGACTTTC	CASSMIVPSGANVLTF
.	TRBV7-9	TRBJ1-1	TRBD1	TGTGCCAGCAGCGAACACAGGGGGCCGGGTAGCACTGAAGCTCTCTTT	CASSEHRGPGSTEALF
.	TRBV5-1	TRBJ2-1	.	TGCGCCAGCAGCTTGTACGGCGGGACCTACAATGAGCAGTTCTTC	CASSLYGGTYNEQFF
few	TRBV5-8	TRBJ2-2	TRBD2	TGTGCCAGCAGCCGGACTAGCGGGGGAAAAAACACCGGGGAGCTGTTTTTT	CASSRTSGGKNTGELFF
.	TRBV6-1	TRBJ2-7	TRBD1	TGTGCCAGCAGGACCCCAGGGGGCGATCGATTAGACGAGCAGTACTTC	CASRTPGGDRLDEQYF
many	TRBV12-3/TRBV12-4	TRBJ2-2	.	TGTGCCAGCAGGGGGGGTTCACTTCCCACCGGGGAGCTGTTTTTT	CASRGGSLPTGELFF
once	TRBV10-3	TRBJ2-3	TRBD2	TGTGCCACCTTAGCGGGAGTGGCAGATACGCAGTATTTT	CATLAGVADTQYF
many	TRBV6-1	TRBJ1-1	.	TGTGCCAGCTCGGCGATTCCCGGATTGAGCACTGAAGCTTTCTTT	CASSAIPGLSTEAFF
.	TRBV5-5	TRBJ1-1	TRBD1	TGTGCCAGCAGACCCTGGACAGGGGCCTTGAACACTGAAGCTTTCTTT	CASRPWTGALNTEAFF
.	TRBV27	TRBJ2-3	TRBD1	TGTGCCAGCAGTTCTAATGGACAGGGCACAGATACGCAGTATTTT	CASSSNGQGTDTQYF
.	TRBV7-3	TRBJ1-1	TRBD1	TGTGCCAGCAGCTTAACGTCAGGGGGCACTGAAGCTTTCTTT	CASSLTSGGTEAFF
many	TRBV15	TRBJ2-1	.	TGTGCCACCAGCAGAGATTCGGACGGCTACAATGAGCAGTTCTTC	CATSRDSDGYNEQFF
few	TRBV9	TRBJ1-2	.	TGTGCCAGCAGCGTAAGTGGAGGTAACTATGGCTACACCTTC	CASSVSGGNYGYTF
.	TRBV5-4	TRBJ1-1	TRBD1	TGTGCCAGCAGCTTGGAACAGGGGAGAACTGAAGCTTTCTTT	CASSLEQGRTEAFF
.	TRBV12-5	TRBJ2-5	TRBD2	TGTGCTAGTGTCAGGACTAGCGGGGCTCCGGAGACCCAGTACTTC	CASVRTSGAPETQYF
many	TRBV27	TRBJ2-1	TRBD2	TGTGCCAGCAGTTTTAGTTGGGAGGGATACAATGAGCAGTTCTTC	CASSFSWEGYNEQFF
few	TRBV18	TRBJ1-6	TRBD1	TGTGCCAGCTCAAAGGGAGGGGGCGCGTGGAATTCACCCCTCCACTTT	CASSKGGGAWNSPLHF
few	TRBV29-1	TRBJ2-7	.	TGCAGCGTCCCAGGGAGCTCCTACGAGCAGTACTTC	CSVPGSSYEQYF
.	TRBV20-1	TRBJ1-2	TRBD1	TGCAGTGCTAGAGATCCGTGGGGCAGGGGGCAGGCGAACTATGGCTACACCTTC	CSARDPWGRGQANYGYTF
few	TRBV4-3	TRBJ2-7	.	TGCGCCAGCAGCCCGGTTGGCGGCTCGTACGAGCAGTACTTC	CASSPVGGSYEQYF
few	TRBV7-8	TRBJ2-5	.	TGTGCCAGCAGCTCTCGACAACTCCAAGAGACCCAGTACTTC	CASSSRQLQETQYF